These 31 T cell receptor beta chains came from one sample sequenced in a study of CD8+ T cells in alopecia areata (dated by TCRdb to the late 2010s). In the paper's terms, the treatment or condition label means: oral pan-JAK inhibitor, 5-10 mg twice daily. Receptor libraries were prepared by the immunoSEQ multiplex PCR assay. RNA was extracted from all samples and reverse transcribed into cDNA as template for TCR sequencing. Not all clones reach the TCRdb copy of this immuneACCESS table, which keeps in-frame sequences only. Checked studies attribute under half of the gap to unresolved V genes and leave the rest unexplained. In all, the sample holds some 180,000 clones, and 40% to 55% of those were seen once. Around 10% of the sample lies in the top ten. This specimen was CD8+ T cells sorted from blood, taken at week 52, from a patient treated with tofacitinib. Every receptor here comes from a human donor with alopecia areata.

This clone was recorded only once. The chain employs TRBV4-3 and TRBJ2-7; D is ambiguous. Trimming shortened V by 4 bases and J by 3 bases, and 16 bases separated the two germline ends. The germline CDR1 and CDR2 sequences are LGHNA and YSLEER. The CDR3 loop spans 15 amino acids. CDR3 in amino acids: CASSPFLAGSYEQYF. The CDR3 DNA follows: TGCGCCAGCAGCCCATTCCTGGCCGGAAGCTACGAGCAGTACTTC.

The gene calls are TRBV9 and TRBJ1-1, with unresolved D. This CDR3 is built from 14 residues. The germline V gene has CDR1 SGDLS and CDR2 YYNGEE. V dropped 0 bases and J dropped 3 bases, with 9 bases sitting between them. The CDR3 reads CASSVGGGYTEAFF. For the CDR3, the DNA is TGTGCCAGCAGCGTAGGGGGAGGGTACACTGAAGCTTTCTTT.

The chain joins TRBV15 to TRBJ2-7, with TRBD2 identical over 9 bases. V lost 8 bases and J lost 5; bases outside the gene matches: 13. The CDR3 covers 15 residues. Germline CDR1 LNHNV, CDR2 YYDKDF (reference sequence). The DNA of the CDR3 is TGTGCCACCGACCCCGGGACTAGCCTCCTCCACGAGCAGTACTTC. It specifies CATDPGTSLLHEQYF.

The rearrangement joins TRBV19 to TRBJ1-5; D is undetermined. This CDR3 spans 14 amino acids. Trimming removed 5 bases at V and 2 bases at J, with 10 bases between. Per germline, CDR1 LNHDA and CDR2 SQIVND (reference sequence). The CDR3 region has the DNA TGTGCCAGTAGTGTGGTAGCGGGCAATCAGCCCCAGCATTTT. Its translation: CASSVVAGNQPQHF.

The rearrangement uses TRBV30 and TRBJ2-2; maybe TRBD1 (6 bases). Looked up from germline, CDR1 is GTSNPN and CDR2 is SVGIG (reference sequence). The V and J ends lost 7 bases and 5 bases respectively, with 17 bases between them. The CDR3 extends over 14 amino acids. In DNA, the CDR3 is TGTGCCTCGAGGGTTTGGGGGCAAACCGGGGAGCTGTTTTTT. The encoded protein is CASRVWGQTGELFF.

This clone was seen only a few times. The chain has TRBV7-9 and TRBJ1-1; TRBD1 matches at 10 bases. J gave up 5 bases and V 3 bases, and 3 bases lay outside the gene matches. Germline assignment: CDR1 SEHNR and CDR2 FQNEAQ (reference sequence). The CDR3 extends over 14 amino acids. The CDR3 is CASSFPGQGTEAFF. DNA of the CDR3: TGTGCCAGCAGCTTTCCGGGACAGGGGACTGAAGCTTTCTTT.

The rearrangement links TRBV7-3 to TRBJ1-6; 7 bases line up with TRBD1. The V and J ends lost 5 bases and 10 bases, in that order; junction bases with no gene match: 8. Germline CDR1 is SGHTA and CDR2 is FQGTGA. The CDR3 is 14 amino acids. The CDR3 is CASSLRQGESPLHF. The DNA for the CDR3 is TGTGCCAGCAGCCTTCGACAGGGTGAATCACCCCTCCACTTT.

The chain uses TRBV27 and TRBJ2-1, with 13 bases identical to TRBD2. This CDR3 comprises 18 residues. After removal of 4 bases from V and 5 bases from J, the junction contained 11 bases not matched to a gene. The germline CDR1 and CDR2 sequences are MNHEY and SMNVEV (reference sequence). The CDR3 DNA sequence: TGTGCCAGCAGTTATACCCATCGGACTAGCGGGGGCCACAATGAGCAGTTCTTC. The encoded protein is CASSYTHRTSGGHNEQFF.

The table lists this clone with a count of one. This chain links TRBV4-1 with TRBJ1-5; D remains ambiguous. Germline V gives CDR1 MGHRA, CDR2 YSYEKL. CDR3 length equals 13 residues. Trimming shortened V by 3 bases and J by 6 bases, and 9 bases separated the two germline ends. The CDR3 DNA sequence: TGCGCCAGCAGCCATTTCTCAGGTCAGCCCCAGCATTTT. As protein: CASSHFSGQPQHF.

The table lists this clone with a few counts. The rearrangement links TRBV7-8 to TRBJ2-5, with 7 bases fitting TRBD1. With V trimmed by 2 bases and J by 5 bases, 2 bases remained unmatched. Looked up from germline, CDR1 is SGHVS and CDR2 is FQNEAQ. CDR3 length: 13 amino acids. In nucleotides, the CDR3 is TGTGCCAGCAGCTTAACAGGGGAGGAGACCCAGTACTTC. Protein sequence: CASSLTGEETQYF.

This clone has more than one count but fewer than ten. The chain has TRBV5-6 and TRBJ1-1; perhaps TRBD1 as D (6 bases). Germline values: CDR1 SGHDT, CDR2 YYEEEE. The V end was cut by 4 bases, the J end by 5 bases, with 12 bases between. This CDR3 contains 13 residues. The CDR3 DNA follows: TGTGCCAGCAGCCTACAGGGACCAACTGAAGCTTTCTTT. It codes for CASSLQGPTEAFF.

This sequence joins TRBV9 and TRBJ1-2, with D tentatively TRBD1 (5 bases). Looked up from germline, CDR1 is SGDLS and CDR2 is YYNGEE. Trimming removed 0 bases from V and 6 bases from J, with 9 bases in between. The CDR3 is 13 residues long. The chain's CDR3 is CASSVGQGNGYTF. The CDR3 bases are TGTGCCAGCAGCGTAGGGCAGGGTAATGGCTACACCTTC.

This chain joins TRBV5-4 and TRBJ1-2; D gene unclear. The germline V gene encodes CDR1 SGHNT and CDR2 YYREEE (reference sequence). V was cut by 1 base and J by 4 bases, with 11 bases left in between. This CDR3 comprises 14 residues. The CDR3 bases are TGTGCCAGCAGCTTGTACCAGACTCCCTATGGCTACACCTTC. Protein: CASSLYQTPYGYTF.

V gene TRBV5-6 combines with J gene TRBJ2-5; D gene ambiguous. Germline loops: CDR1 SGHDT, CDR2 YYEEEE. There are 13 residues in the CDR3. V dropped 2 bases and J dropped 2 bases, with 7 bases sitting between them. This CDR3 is CASSFTEQETQYF. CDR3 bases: TGTGCCAGCAGCTTTACAGAGCAAGAGACCCAGTACTTC. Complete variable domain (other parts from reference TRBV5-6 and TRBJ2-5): DAGVTQSPTHLIKTRGQQVTLRCSPKSGHDTVSWYQQALGQGPQFIFQYYEEEERQRGNFPDRFSGHQFPNYSSELNVNALLLGDSALYLCASSFTEQETQYFGPGTRLLVL.

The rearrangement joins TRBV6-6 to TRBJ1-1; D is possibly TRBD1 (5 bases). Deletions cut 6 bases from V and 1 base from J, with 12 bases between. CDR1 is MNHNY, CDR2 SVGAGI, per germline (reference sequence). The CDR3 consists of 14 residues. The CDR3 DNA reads TGTGCCAGCAGATCCCGGGACGGGAACACTGAAGCTTTCTTT. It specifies CASRSRDGNTEAFF.

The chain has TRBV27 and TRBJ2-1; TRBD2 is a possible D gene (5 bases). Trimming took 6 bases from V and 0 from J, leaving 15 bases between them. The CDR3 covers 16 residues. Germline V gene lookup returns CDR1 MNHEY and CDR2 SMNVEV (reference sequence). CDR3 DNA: TGTGCCAGCAGCTTGTATGGAGGAATCTCCTACAATGAGCAGTTCTTC. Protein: CASSLYGGISYNEQFF.

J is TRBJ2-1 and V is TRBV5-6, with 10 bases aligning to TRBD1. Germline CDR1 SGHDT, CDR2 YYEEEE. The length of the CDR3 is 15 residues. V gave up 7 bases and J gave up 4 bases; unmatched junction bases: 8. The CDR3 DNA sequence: TGTGCCAGCGGGGAGGGGACAGGGGCATACAATGAGCAGTTCTTC. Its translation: CASGEGTGAYNEQFF.

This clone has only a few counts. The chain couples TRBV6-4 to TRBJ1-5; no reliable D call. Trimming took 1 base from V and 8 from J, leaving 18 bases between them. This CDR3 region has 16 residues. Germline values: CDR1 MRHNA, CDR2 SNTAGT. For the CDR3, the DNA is TGTGCCAGCAGTGACTTACGGACCCATGCATTGGAGCCCCAGCATTTT. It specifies CASSDLRTHALEPQHF.

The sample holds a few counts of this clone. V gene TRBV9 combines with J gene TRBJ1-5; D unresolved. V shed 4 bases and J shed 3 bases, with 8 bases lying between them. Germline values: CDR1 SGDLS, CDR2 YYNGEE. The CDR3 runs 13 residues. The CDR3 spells CASSYQDNQPQHF. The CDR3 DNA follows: TGTGCCAGCAGCTACCAGGACAATCAGCCCCAGCATTTT.

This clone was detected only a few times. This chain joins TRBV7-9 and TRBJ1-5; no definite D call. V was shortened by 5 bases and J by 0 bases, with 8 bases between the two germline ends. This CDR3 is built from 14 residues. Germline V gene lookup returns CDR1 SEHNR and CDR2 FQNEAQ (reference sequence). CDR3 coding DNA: TGTGCCAGCAGCGCAGACTCTAGCAATCAGCCCCAGCATTTT. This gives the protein CASSADSSNQPQHF.

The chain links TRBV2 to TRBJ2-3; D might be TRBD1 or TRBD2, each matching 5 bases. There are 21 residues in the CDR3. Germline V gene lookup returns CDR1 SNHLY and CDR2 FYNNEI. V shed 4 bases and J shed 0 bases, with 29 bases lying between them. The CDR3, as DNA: TGTGCCAGCAGTGCCCGAATGGGGTTAAAGGCCTCCTGGGACAGCACAGATACGCAGTATTTT. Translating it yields CASSARMGLKASWDSTDTQYF.

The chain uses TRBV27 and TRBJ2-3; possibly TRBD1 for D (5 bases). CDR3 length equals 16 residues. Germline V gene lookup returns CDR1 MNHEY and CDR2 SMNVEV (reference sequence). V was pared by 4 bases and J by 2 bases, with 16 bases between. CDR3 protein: CASSSFPGSHTDTQYF. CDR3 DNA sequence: TGTGCCAGCAGTTCCTTCCCAGGGTCTCACACAGATACGCAGTATTTT.

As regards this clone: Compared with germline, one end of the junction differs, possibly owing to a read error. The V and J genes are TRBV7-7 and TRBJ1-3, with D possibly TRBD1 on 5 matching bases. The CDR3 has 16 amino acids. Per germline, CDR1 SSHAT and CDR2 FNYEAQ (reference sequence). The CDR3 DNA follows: TGTGCTAGCAGCTTAGGGATCGGGGGATCTGGAAACACCATATATTTT. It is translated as CASSLGIGGSGNTIYF.

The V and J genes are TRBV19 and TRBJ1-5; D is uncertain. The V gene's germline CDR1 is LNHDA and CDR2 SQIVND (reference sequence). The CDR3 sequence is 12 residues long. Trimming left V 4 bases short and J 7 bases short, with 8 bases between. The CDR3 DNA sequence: TGTGCCAGTAGTACTATCATGCAGCCCCAGCATTTT. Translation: CASSTIMQPQHF.

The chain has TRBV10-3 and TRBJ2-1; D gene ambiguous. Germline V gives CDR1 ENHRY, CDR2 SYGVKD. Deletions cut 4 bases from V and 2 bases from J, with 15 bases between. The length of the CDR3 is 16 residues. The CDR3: CAISVSTDTTYNEQFF. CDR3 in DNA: TGTGCCATCAGTGTCTCCACGGATACTACCTACAATGAGCAGTTCTTC.

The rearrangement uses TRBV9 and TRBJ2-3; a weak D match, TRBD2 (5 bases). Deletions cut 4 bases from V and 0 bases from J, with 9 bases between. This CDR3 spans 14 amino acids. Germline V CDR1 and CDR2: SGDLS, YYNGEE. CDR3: CASSPRTSTDTQYF. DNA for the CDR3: TGTGCCAGCAGCCCTCGGACTAGCACAGATACGCAGTATTTT.

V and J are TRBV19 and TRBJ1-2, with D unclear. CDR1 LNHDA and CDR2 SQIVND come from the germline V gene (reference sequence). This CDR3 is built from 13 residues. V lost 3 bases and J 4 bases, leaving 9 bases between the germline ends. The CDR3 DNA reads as TGTGCCAGTAGTATGGATCGGATCTATGGCTACACCTTC. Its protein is CASSMDRIYGYTF.

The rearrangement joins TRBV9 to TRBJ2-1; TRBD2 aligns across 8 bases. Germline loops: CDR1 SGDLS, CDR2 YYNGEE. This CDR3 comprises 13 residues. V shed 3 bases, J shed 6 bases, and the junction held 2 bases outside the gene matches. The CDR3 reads CASSAGGANEQFF. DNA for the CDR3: TGTGCCAGCAGCGCCGGGGGGGCCAATGAGCAGTTCTTC. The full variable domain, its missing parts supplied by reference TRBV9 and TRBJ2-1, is DSGVTQTPKHLITATGQRVTLRCSPRSGDLSVYWYQQSLDQGLQFLIQYYNGEERAKGNILERFSAQQFPDLHSELNLSSLELGDSALYFCASSAGGANEQFFGPGTRLTVL.

CDR3 DNA sequence: TGTGCCAGCAGGGCCCATAGATTCAATGAGCAGTTCTTC. This translates into CASRAHRFNEQFF. This chain joins TRBV7-3 and TRBJ2-1; unclear D gene. Germline V gives CDR1 SGHTA, CDR2 FQGTGA. V was trimmed by 6 bases and J by 6 bases, leaving 12 bases between them. There are 13 residues in the CDR3.

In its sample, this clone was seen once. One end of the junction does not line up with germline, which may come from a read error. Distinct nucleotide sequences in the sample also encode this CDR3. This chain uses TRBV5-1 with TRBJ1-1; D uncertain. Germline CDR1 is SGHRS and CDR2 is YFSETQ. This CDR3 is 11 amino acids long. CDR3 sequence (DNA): TGCGCCAGCAGCTTGGACACCGAAGCTTTCTTT. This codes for CASSLDTEAFF.

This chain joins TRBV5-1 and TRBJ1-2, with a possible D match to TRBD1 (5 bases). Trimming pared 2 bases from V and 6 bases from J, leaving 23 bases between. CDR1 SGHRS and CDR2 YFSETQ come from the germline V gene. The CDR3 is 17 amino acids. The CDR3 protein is CASSLSGRGLAGHGYTF. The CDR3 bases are TGCGCCAGCAGCTTATCCGGGCGTGGTCTGGCAGGGCATGGCTACACCTTC.